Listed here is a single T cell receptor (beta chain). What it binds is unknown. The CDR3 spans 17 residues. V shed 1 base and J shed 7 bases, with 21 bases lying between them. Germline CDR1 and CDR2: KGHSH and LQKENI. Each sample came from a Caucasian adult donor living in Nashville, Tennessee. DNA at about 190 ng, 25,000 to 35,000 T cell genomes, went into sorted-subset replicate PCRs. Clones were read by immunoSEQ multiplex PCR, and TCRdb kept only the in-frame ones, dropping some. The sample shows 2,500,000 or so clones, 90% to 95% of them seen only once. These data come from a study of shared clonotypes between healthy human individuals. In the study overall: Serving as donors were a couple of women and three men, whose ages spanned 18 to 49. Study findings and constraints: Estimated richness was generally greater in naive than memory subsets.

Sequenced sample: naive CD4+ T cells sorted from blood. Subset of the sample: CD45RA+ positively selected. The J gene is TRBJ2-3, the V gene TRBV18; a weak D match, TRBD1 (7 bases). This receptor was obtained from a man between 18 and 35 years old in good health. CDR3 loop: CASSPLTAGGSLNTQYF. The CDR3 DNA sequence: TGTGCCAGCTCACCACTGACAGCAGGGGGGTCCCTAAATACGCAGTATTTT.